Listed below are T cell receptor beta chains from one sample, sequenced in a study of radiotherapy plus CTLA-4 blockade in lung cancer. Measured with immunoSEQ multiplex PCR; TCRdb has only the in-frame clones, and not every one. The sample includes 95,000 to 150,000 clones, over 80% of them seen just once. The starting material was peripheral blood, obtained from a patient treated with radiotherapy plus ipilimumab. The receptors here all came from a human donor with non-small cell lung cancer that progressed on radiotherapy plus ipilimumab. CDR3s include the opening cysteine and the closing phenylalanine or tryptophan. A D gene is named only where the DNA matches it firmly. Some rows have no size entry. The others give once, few or many, or a class for an expanded clone.

>TRBJ2-3|-|-|TRBV7-2
CASSLLPFTDTQYF
TGTGCCAGCAGCTTACTCCCGTTCACAGATACGCAGTATTTT
>TRBJ1-1|-|-|TRBV27
CASSRVPRGDTEAFF
TGTGCCAGCAGCCGAGTTCCGAGGGGGGACACTGAAGCTTTCTTT
>TRBJ2-1|once|TRBD2|TRBV29-1
CSVGLAGGYAEQFF
TGCAGCGTCGGACTAGCGGGAGGTTATGCTGAGCAGTTCTTC
>TRBJ2-2|-|-|TRBV5-1
CASSLLLAAGELFF
TGCGCCAGCAGCTTGCTGCTTGCGGCCGGGGAGCTGTTTTTT
>TRBJ1-2|-|TRBD1|TRBV10-3
CAISHTGGGGWANYGYTF
TGTGCCATCAGCCACACAGGGGGCGGGGGATGGGCTAACTATGGCTACACCTTC
>TRBJ2-5|-|-|TRBV5-1
CASSPTDMQGTQYF
TGCGCCAGCAGCCCGACTGACATGCAGGGGACCCAGTACTTC
>TRBJ2-5|once|-|TRBV6-4
CASSDWVGYQETQYF
TGTGCCAGCAGTGACTGGGTGGGGTACCAAGAGACCCAGTACTTC
>TRBJ2-7|-|TRBD2|TRBV11-2
CASSLEGLAGGRGLREQYF
TGTGCCAGCAGCTTAGAAGGCCTAGCGGGAGGTAGGGGCTTGAGGGAGCAGTACTTC
>TRBJ2-2|-|-|TRBV18
CASSTPGPGELFF
TGTGCCAGCTCAACACCGGGCCCCGGGGAGCTGTTTTTT
>TRBJ2-3|-|TRBD2|TRBV6-6
CASSSDNSGVLDTQYF
TGTGCCAGCAGTTCGGATAATAGCGGGGTCTTAGATACGCAGTATTTT
>TRBJ1-1|-|-|TRBV5-1
CASSRMGAFEAFF
TGCGCCAGCAGCCGAATGGGGGCTTTTGAAGCTTTCTTT
>TRBJ1-2|-|-|TRBV5-5
CASSFDSSIYGYTF
TGTGCCAGCAGCTTTGACTCATCTATTTATGGCTACACCTTC
>TRBJ2-3|few|TRBD2|TRBV19
CASSIAGAGADTQYF
TGTGCCAGTAGTATAGCCGGAGCGGGAGCAGATACGCAGTATTTT
>TRBJ1-2|-|-|TRBV30
CAWSSGSSYGYTF
TGTGCCTGGAGTTCTGGGAGCTCGTATGGCTACACCTTC
>TRBJ1-2|-|TRBD1|TRBV5-6
CASSSETGGKAF
TGTGCCAGCAGCTCCGAGACAGGGGGCAAAGCCTTC